This T cell receptor (beta chain) was profiled in a study of T cell responses to AZD1222 COVID-19 vaccine. Study-level information: The analysis combined second doses at about 4 or about 12 weeks. Study outcomes and limitations: At 160-218 and 743-854, vaccine-associated CD4 TCRs were dominant, and they spanned spike. Just five or six AZD1222 recipients were seropositive at baseline.

Assay used: immunoSEQ multiplex PCR; TCRdb lists only in-frame clones, some missing. The sample contains roughly 76,000 clones, over 75% of which appear only once. Comments on this clone: What it binds is not known.

Here the sequenced sample was peripheral blood, taken on day 0 of AZD1222 vaccination. The source of this sequence is an adult in good health.

The CDR3 DNA reads TGTGCCAGCAGCCAGAGGAGCGGGGGGGCCGGTGAGCAGTTCTTC. Protein sequence: CASSQRSGGAGEQFF. The chain employs TRBV11-2 and TRBJ2-1; the match to TRBD2 covers 10 bases. V trimming: 5 bases; J trimming: 9 bases; junction bases outside the gene matches: 10. Germline V lookup: CDR1 SGHAT, CDR2 FQNNGV. The CDR3 runs 15 residues.